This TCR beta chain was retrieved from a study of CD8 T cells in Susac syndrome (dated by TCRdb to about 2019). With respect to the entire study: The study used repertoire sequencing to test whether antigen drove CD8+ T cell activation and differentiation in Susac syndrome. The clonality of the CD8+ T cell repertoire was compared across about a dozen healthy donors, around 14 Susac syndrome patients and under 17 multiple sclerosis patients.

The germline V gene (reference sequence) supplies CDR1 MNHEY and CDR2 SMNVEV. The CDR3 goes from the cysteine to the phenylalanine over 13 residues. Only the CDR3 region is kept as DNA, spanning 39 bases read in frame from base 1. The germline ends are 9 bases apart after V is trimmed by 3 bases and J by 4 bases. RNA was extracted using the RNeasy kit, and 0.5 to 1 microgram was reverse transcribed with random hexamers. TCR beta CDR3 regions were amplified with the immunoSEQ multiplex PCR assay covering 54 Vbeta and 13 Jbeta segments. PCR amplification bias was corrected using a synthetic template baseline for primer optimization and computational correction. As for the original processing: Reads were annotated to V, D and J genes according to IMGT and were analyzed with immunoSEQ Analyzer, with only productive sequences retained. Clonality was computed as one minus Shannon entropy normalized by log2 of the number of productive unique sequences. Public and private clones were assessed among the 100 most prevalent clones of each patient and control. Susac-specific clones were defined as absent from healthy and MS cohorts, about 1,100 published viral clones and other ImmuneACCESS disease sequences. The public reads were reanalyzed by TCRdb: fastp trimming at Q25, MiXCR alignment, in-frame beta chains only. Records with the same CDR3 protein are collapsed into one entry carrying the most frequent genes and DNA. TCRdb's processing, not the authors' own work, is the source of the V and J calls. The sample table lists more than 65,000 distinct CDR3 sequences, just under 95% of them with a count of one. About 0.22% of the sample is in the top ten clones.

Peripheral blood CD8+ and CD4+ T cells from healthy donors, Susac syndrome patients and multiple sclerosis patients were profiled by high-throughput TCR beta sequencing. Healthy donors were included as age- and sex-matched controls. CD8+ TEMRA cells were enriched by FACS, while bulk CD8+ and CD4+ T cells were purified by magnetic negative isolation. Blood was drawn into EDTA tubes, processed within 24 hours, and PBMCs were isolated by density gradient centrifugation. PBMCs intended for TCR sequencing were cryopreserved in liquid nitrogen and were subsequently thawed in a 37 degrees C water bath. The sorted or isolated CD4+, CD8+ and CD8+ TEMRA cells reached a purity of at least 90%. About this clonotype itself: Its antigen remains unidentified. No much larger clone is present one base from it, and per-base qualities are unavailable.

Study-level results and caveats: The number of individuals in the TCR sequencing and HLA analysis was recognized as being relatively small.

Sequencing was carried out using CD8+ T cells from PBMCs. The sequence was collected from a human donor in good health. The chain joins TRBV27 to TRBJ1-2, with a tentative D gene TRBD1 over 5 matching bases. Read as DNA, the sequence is TGTGCCAGCAGTTTGCAGGGACTCTATGGCTACACCTTC. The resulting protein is CASSLQGLYGYTF.